These 24 T cell receptor beta chains originate from one sample sequenced in a study of memory CD4+ T cells and cytomegalovirus serostatus. Single viable CD3+CD4+CD8-CD45RO+ cells were sorted as the memory CD4+ T cells. TCRdb keeps only in-frame clones here, not all; method: immunoSEQ multiplex PCR. Of 56,000 or so clones listed, just over 75% were seen once; the top ten hold under 2%. Sequencing was carried out using memory CD4+ T cells from blood. The receptors were sampled from an adult in good health and CMV-seronegative.

The CDR3 region has the DNA TGTGCCAGCAGCCAAGAAGGACCCATTCAATTGAATGGCTACACCTTC. Translating gives CASSQEGPIQLNGYTF. The gene calls are TRBV4-2 and TRBJ1-2; D is ambiguous. Germline assignment: CDR1 LGHNA and CDR2 YNFKEQ. With 0 bases removed from V and 6 bases from J, the gap between germline ends came to 17 bases. This CDR3 contains 16 residues.

This clone has a handful of counts. The chain is built from TRBV2 and TRBJ1-4; the D gene is possibly TRBD1 (6 bases). Germline CDR1 and CDR2: SNHLY and FYNNEI. This CDR3 region has 16 residues. V was pared by 3 bases and J by 8 bases, with 19 bases between. Here the CDR3 reads CASSDGGLPGNEKLFF. Here the CDR3 DNA reads TGTGCCAGCAGTGATGGGGGGCTACCGGGGAACGAAAAACTGTTTTTT.

The chain links TRBV5-1 to TRBJ2-7; TRBD1 matches 9 bases. CDR3 length: 14 residues. CDR1 is SGHRS, CDR2 YFSETQ, per germline. With V trimmed by 2 bases and J by 5 bases, 5 bases remained unmatched. The CDR3 nucleotides read TGCGCCAGCAGCTTAACGGGACAGGGTAACGAGCAGTACTTC. Its translation: CASSLTGQGNEQYF.

The V gene is TRBV28, the J gene TRBJ2-6; possible D gene TRBD1, 5 bases. CDR1 MDHEN and CDR2 SYDVKM come from the germline V gene. This CDR3 region has 15 residues. V was pared by 0 bases and J by 4 bases, with 7 bases between. CDR3 nucleotide sequence: TGTGCCAGCAGTTTATGGGGGCGCGGGGCCAACGTCCTGACTTTC. This translates into CASSLWGRGANVLTF.

The V and J genes are TRBV28 and TRBJ1-2, with D maybe TRBD1 (5 bases). The ends were cut back, 0 bases at V and 0 bases at J, with 17 bases in the middle. Germline CDR1 is MDHEN and CDR2 is SYDVKM. The CDR3 runs to 18 residues. The CDR3 loop is CASSLWGRLGSANYGYTF. DNA of the CDR3: TGTGCCAGCAGTTTATGGGGGCGCCTAGGTTCAGCTAACTATGGCTACACCTTC.

The chain couples TRBV2 to TRBJ1-2, with 7 nucleotides matching TRBD1. V shed 9 bases and J 6 bases; nucleotides not matched to a gene: 10. This CDR3 contains 13 residues. Germline V CDR1 and CDR2: SNHLY, FYNNEI. The CDR3: CARGDRVSDGYTF. CDR3 DNA sequence: TGTGCCAGGGGAGACAGGGTCAGCGATGGCTACACCTTC.

This clone has only one observation. CDR3 amino acids: CASSYGPGMNTEAFF. CDR3 nucleotide sequence: TGTGCCAGCAGCTACGGCCCAGGGATGAACACTGAAGCTTTCTTT. V and J are TRBV7-2 and TRBJ1-1, with D possibly being TRBD1 (5 bases). The ends were cut back, 4 bases at V and 0 bases at J, with 12 bases in the middle. The CDR3 length is 15 residues. Per the germline V gene, CDR1 is SGHTA and CDR2 is FQGNSA.

The chain recombines TRBV4-3 with TRBJ1-4; TRBD1 matches 8 bases. Germline V gene lookup returns CDR1 LGHNA and CDR2 YSLEER. The CDR3 is made up of 16 amino acids. Trimming cost V 0 bases and J 5 bases; bases outside gene matches: 5. The CDR3 DNA reads as TGCGCCAGCAGCCAAGATAGAGGACAGGGAAATGAAAAACTGTTTTTT. This gives the protein CASSQDRGQGNEKLFF.

The sample holds a few counts of this clone. The CDR3 DNA reads TGTGCCAGCAGCCCCTCGGGCCCTGACAACACTGAAGCTTTCTTT. Encoded protein: CASSPSGPDNTEAFF. The rearrangement joins TRBV7-9 to TRBJ1-1; D unresolved. Germline lookup yields CDR1 SEHNR and CDR2 FQNEAQ (reference sequence). The V end was cut by 5 bases, the J end by 2 bases, with 15 bases between. The CDR3 loop spans 15 amino acids.

The chain carries TRBV14 and TRBJ2-7, with D possibly being TRBD1 or TRBD2 (7 bases each). Per the germline V gene, CDR1 is SGHDN and CDR2 is FVKESK. Trimming took off 2 bases at V and 3 bases at J, with 14 bases between the two ends. The CDR3 loop spans 15 amino acids. The CDR3 protein is CASSQSRGRGYEQYF. The CDR3 nucleotides read TGTGCCAGCAGCCAATCCAGGGGGAGGGGCTACGAGCAGTACTTC.

V is TRBV5-4 and J is TRBJ2-2; 11 positions agree with TRBD2. The germline gives CDR1 SGHNT, CDR2 YYREEE (reference sequence). After removal of 3 bases from V and 7 bases from J, the junction contained 8 bases not matched to a gene. The CDR3 length is 16 residues. The CDR3 DNA reads TGTGCCAGCAGCTCATTAGCGGGGGGGCTTTTCGGGGAGCTGTTTTTT. As protein: CASSSLAGGLFGELFF.

The chain joins TRBV5-1 to TRBJ1-4; D is uncertain. Trimming took off 2 bases at V and 4 bases at J, with 3 bases between the two ends. Germline V gives CDR1 SGHRS, CDR2 YFSETQ. The CDR3 is made up of 12 amino acids. DNA for the CDR3: TGCGCCAGCAGCTTAGGTAATGAAAAACTGTTTTTT. Its protein is CASSLGNEKLFF.

The chain has TRBV28 and TRBJ1-3, with D unclear. This CDR3 contains 17 residues. V was shortened by 6 bases and J by 4 bases, with 22 bases between the two germline ends. The germline V gene has CDR1 MDHEN and CDR2 SYDVKM. The CDR3 DNA sequence: TGTGCCAGCAGACCTTACCGCTTGAGGGATACGGGAAACACCATATATTTT. Protein: CASRPYRLRDTGNTIYF.

The gene calls are TRBV2 and TRBJ1-4, with D perhaps TRBD1 (6 bases). The CDR3 length is 14 residues. CDR1 is SNHLY, CDR2 FYNNEI, per germline. V lost 10 bases and J 1 base, leaving 13 bases between the germline ends. CDR3 nucleotide sequence: TGTGCCATCGAGGTACAGGGAACTAATGAAAAACTGTTTTTT. Its translation is CAIEVQGTNEKLFF.

DNA of the CDR3: TGTGCCAGCAGCCCGGGACGAGTCCAAGAGACCCAGTACTTC. Translating it yields CASSPGRVQETQYF. This chain uses TRBV7-2 with TRBJ2-5; possibly TRBD1 or TRBD2 for D (5 bases each). The CDR3 spans 14 residues. Trimming left V 5 bases short and J 1 base short, with 11 bases between. From germline, CDR1 is SGHTA and CDR2 FQGNSA.

This clone has a handful of counts. The chain links TRBV4-3 to TRBJ1-6; D not resolved. Germline assignment: CDR1 LGHNA and CDR2 YSLEER. The CDR3 contains 14 residues. V was pared by 0 bases and J by 7 bases, with 7 bases between. The CDR3 region is CASSQESTNSPLHF. The CDR3 coding sequence is TGCGCCAGCAGCCAAGAATCGACCAATTCACCCCTCCACTTT.

The chain employs TRBV9 and TRBJ2-7, with D perhaps TRBD2 (6 bases). This CDR3 region has 14 residues. Deletions cut 3 bases from V and 6 bases from J, with 16 bases between. CDR1 is SGDLS and CDR2 is YYNGEE in the germline V gene. The CDR3 region has the DNA TGTGCCAGCAGCGAAAGGGACTCGCTTGGCGAGCAGTACTTC. Protein: CASSERDSLGEQYF.

There are a few counts of this clone. The chain employs TRBV29-1 and TRBJ2-3; D is possibly TRBD1 (5 bases). The V gene lost 1 base and the J gene lost 5 bases, with 10 bases spanning the gap. CDR3 length: 13 amino acids. From germline, CDR1 is SQVTM and CDR2 ANQGSEA. CDR3 in DNA: TGCAGCGTTGAAGTTGGGGCCGGAGATACGCAGTATTTT. Protein sequence: CSVEVGAGDTQYF.

V and J are TRBV6-1 and TRBJ2-7, with D possibly being TRBD2 (5 bases). Germline assignment: CDR1 MNHNS and CDR2 SASEGT. This CDR3 region has 15 residues. V gave up 6 bases and J gave up 4 bases, with 19 bases separating them. The CDR3 loop is CASSATRAGRYEQYF. In DNA, the CDR3 is TGTGCCAGCAGCGCCACTAGGGCGGGCCGGTACGAGCAGTACTTC.

V gene TRBV11-3 combines with J gene TRBJ2-1; 10 positions match TRBD2. CDR3 length: 16 residues. The V gene end was trimmed by 7 bases and the J gene end by 6 bases; junction bases not matched to a gene: 12. CDR1 SGHNT and CDR2 YENEEA come from the germline V gene. CDR3 coding DNA: TGTGCCAGCACCCCCGGTGGTTCTAGCGGGAGCAATGAGCAGTTCTTC. This translates into CASTPGGSSGSNEQFF.

This sequence joins TRBV28 and TRBJ1-5, with D hard to call. Between the trimmed V and J ends, which lost 3 bases and 1 base, there was a span of 7 bases. The CDR3 is 14 residues long. Germline V CDR1 and CDR2: MDHEN, SYDVKM. CDR3 sequence: CASSFGPSNQPQHF. CDR3 nucleotide sequence: TGTGCCAGCAGTTTTGGACCCAGCAATCAGCCCCAGCATTTT.

This clone was counted between two and nine times. The chain uses TRBV5-4 and TRBJ2-3, with 11 nucleotides matching TRBD1. The V and J ends lost 4 bases and 4 bases, in that order; junction bases with no gene match: 5. Germline-derived CDR1 and CDR2 are SGHNT and YYREEE (reference sequence). The CDR3 extends over 15 amino acids. CDR3 DNA sequence: TGTGCCAGCAGCCGGGACAGGGGGTCGGCAGATACGCAGTATTTT. Translated, it gives CASSRDRGSADTQYF.

The V call is TRBV5-4, the J call TRBJ2-5, with 11 bases identical to TRBD2. The CDR3 covers 17 residues. V gave up 0 bases and J gave up 5 bases; unmatched junction bases: 9. Germline CDR1 SGHNT, CDR2 YYREEE (reference sequence). CDR3 nucleotide sequence: TGTGCCAGCAGCTTGGGCAAACTAGCGGGGGTACGGGAGACCCAGTACTTC. It codes for CASSLGKLAGVRETQYF.

V gene TRBV7-9 combines with J gene TRBJ1-2; a possible D gene is TRBD1 (5 bases). Between the trimmed V and J ends, which lost 7 bases and 3 bases, there was a span of 12 bases. The CDR3 has 13 amino acids. Germline V gene sequence: CDR1 SEHNR, CDR2 FQNEAQ (reference sequence). CDR3 protein: CASTSRDDYGYTF. CDR3 nucleotides: TGTGCCAGCACGTCACGGGACGACTATGGCTACACCTTC.